This T cell receptor beta chain was captured in a study of beta chain features in type 1 diabetes. cDNA synthesis used the whole RNA isolate, giving expressed TCRB sequences. The repertoire was sequenced with immunoSEQ multiplex PCR; TCRdb's copy has only in-frame clones and lacks some. The data contain a few hundred thousand clones, roughly an eighth of them seen just once; the ten biggest clones take up 0.015% to 0.02%. A note on this clone: No antigen is known for it.

Study-wide results and limits: The naive, central memory and Treg TCRB repertoires of patients appeared to be more similar to one another than those of healthy donors. Patients with Type 1 diabetes showed moderately but significantly shorter TCRB CDR3s in all four CD4+ subsets.

The origin of this receptor is a man aged 25 to 45 with type 1 diabetes. The sample taken for sequencing was naive CD4+ T cells from blood.

The chain's CDR3 is CASSPRGAGGAYEQYF. The CDR3 DNA is TGTGCCAGCAGCCCCAGGGGCGCAGGGGGCGCGTACGAGCAGTACTTC. The V and J genes are TRBV9 and TRBJ2-7; 8 bases are shared with TRBD1. Trimming cost V 4 bases and J 4 bases; bases outside gene matches: 13. The CDR3 runs 16 residues. CDR1 is SGDLS and CDR2 is YYNGEE in the germline V gene. Full variable domain (outside the CDR3, taken from reference TRBV9 and TRBJ2-7): DSGVTQTPKHLITATGQRVTLRCSPRSGDLSVYWYQQSLDQGLQFLIQYYNGEERAKGNILERFSAQQFPDLHSELNLSSLELGDSALYFCASSPRGAGGAYEQYFGPGTRLTVT.